One and the same sample provided the 5 T cell receptor beta chains below, sequenced in a study of vaccination effects on CD4 cells after COVID-19. These receptors' antigens are unknown. Generated by immunoSEQ multiplex PCR, the TCRdb table keeps only in-frame clones and is missing some. Counted here are roughly 15,000 clones, just under 70% occurring once; the ten biggest clones make up approximately 10%. Antigen-specific CD4+ T cells expanded by the ViraFEST assay with viral peptide pools were then sequenced. Following a 10-day culture, CD4+ T cells were purified. Subjects were given two BNT162b2 or mRNA-1273 vaccine doses. The source was CD4+ T cells from PBMCs cultured with SARS-CoV-2 spike peptides, collected after COVID-19 vaccination. These receptors were collected from a human donor who received a COVID-19 vaccine.

CDR3 sequence: CASSRGGGRNSPLHF. In DNA form, the CDR3 reads TGCGCCAGCAGCAGAGGGGGGGGCAGGAATTCACCCCTCCACTTT. The rearrangement uses TRBV5-1 and TRBJ1-6; possibly TRBD1 for D (6 bases). The V end lost 4 bases, the J end lost 7 bases, and 15 bases lay between the germline ends. The germline V gene has CDR1 SGHRS and CDR2 YFSETQ. The CDR3 sequence is 15 residues long.

The rearrangement joins TRBV6-6 to TRBJ2-7, with D tentatively TRBD2 (6 bases). Germline assignment: CDR1 MNHNY and CDR2 SVGAGI (reference sequence). V was cut by 5 bases and J by 2 bases, with 13 bases left in between. This CDR3 region has 14 residues. The CDR3 here is CASSPHGGTYEQYF. For the CDR3, the DNA is TGTGCCAGCAGTCCCCACGGAGGGACCTACGAGCAGTACTTC.

This clone occurred once. The genes are TRBV19 and TRBJ2-3, with 9 bases fitting TRBD2. The CDR3 is made up of 15 amino acids. V was clipped by 5 bases and J by 4 bases; unmatched bases: 7. CDR1 and CDR2 (germline): LNHDA, SQIVND (reference sequence). This CDR3 reads CASSWSSGKSDTQYF. CDR3 DNA sequence: TGTGCCAGTAGTTGGTCTAGCGGGAAATCAGATACGCAGTATTTT.

The chain is built from TRBV5-1 and TRBJ1-2; TRBD1 might be the D (5 bases). The germline V gene has CDR1 SGHRS and CDR2 YFSETQ. V was trimmed by 2 bases and J by 6 bases, leaving 17 bases between them. There are 15 residues in the CDR3. The CDR3 DNA reads as TGCGCCAGCAGCTTAACTACGACAGCGGCGGATGGCTACACCTTC. It is translated as CASSLTTTAADGYTF.

This chain connects TRBV6-1 to TRBJ1-1, with D perhaps matching TRBD1 (5 bases). Deletions cut 3 bases from V and 5 bases from J, with 10 bases between. CDR1 and CDR2 (germline): MNHNS, SASEGT. This CDR3 has 13 residues. The chain's CDR3 is CASSEQGRTEAFF. As DNA, the CDR3 is TGTGCCAGCAGTGAGCAGGGAAGGACTGAAGCTTTCTTT.